Detailed here is one T cell receptor (beta chain). Its specificity is unknown. The data stem from a study of blood T cells in healthy people across ages. Study-wide results and limits: In older individuals, TCR beta diversity per million T cells was lower, falling roughly linearly with age. Donor CMV status was unknown, possibly confounding expanded clonotype changes.

The authors extracted at least 5 micrograms of total RNA per sample. V lost 3 bases to trimming and J lost 4 bases, with 15 bases between them. The CDR3 covers 15 residues. Then a second PCR, running roughly 7 to 11 cycles, was carried out with a sample-barcoded 5' primer and a J-beta primer mix. A template-switch adaptor containing 12 random nucleotides labeled each cDNA molecule. Each CDR3 protein is one row after TCRdb ran MiXCR on the 5' RACE reads. This sample has more than 1.4 million distinct CDR3 sequences, with approximately 38% found just once. The chain carries TRBV12-3 or TRBV12-4 and TRBJ1-2; a possible D gene is TRBD1 (5 bases). The sample comprised blood. The clonotype originates from a woman aged 18-29 years in good health. CDR3 region: CASSLGQGRGYGYTF. The CDR3 nucleotides are TGTGCCAGCAGTTTGGGGCAGGGAAGGGGCTATGGCTACACCTTC.